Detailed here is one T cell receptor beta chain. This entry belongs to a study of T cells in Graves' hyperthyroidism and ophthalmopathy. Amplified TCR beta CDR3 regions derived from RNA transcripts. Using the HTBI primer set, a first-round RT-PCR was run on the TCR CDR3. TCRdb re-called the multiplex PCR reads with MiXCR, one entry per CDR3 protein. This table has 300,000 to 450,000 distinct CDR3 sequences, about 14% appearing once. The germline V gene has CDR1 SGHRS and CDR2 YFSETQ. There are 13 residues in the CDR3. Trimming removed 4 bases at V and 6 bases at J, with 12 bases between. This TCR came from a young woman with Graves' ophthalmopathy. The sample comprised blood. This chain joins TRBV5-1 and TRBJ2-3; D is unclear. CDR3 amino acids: CASSALAKDTQYF. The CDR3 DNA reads TGCGCCAGCAGCGCACTTGCAAAGGATACGCAGTATTTT.